This record concerns one TCR beta chain sequence. This sample was taken from a study of OX40 agonist ivuxolimab in advanced cancers. Study context: The patients received agonistic anti-OX40 (CD134) antibody ivuxolimab. Three individuals attained partial responses, comprising one hepatocellular carcinoma case and two cutaneous melanoma cases. Intravenous ivuxolimab at 0.01 to 10 mg/kg was given to patients every 2 weeks.

Deletions cut 5 bases from V and 2 bases from J, with 13 bases between. The germline V gene has CDR1 SGHTS and CDR2 YDEGEE. This CDR3 is 14 amino acids long. Using immunoSEQ multiplex PCR, the repertoire was profiled, and TCRdb retains in-frame clones only, with some absent. The data hold some 80,000 clones, with over 70% observed a single time. The chain joins TRBV5-8 to TRBJ1-2, with D uncertain. The TCR comes from an adult with an advanced solid tumor such as melanoma, head and neck, liver or kidney cancer. The sequences come from CD4+ or CD8+ T cells sorted from blood, collected in a trial of the OX40 agonist ivuxolimab. CDR3 bases: TGTGCCAGCAGTCCTTCGGGCCGGAACTATGGCTACACCTTC. It yields the protein CASSPSGRNYGYTF.